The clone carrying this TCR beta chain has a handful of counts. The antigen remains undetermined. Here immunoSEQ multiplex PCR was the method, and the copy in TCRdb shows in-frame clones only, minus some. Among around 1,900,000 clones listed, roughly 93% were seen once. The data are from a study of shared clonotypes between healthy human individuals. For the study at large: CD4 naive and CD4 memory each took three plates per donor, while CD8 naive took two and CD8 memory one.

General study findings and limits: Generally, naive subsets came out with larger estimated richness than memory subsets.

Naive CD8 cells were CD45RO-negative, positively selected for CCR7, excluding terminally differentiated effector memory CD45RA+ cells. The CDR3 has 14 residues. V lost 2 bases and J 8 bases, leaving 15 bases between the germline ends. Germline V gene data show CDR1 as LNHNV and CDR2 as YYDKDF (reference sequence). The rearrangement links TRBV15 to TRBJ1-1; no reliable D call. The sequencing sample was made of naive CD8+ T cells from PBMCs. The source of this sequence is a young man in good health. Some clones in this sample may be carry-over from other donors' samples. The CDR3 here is CATSRPRTAQEAFF. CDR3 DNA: TGTGCCACCAGCAGACCCAGGACGGCCCAAGAAGCTTTCTTT.